This T cell receptor beta chain originates from a study of cytomegalovirus exposure and HLA in healthy donors (TCRdb year 2017). Background for the entire study: In an earlier analysis of roughly 500 of the donors, less than 350 Gb of sequence data and some 100 million unique TCR beta sequences from 150 million to 200 million T cells were reported. Class I and class II HLA loci were covered by the typing at four-digit resolution. To predict cytomegalovirus infection status, the study brought together high-throughput TCR immunosequencing, statistical association of individual TCRs with disease status, and machine learning. The later analysis used no new phenotypic data to find candidate immune exposures, relying instead on TCR beta sequences and their occurrence across donors. In an earlier analysis of over 550 of the donors, high-throughput TCR beta sequencing was used to judge whether each TCR beta V gene segment behaved as functional or pseudogenic. Every repertoire in the discovery cohort had been generated on one and the same sequencing platform. The study aimed to test whether cataloging public T cell receptors could reveal signatures of past pathogen exposure. On average, roughly 200,000 unique TCR beta nucleotide sequences were sequenced per donor among about 400 genotyped donors of the cohort, with roughly 18% of those sequences being non-productive. A separate validation cohort of more than 100 different subjects was used in addition to the roughly 700-subject first cohort. The number of typed donors differed by locus: about 629-640 for A, B, C, DRB1 and DQB1; 522 for DQA1; roughly 600 for DPA1; and some 450 for DPB1. Among the approximately 400 genotyped donors, around 81% belonged to the genetic ancestry cluster associated with self-reported Caucasian donors. Donor age, sex, ethnicity and CMV serostatus were compiled together with the repertoire data. A later analysis re-examined previously published TCR beta repertoires from over 500 donors and added high-resolution HLA genotyping to investigate patterns of TCR occurrence. Because of strong linkage in the cohort, roughly 5 DR-DQ haplotypes were treated as single units for association and clustering. A later genetic analysis took genome-wide SNP genotypes for about 55% of the 666 donors and used that subset as a discovery cohort. The study profiled the T cell repertoires of around 700 subjects by immunosequencing and related them to cytomegalovirus serostatus. Approximately 330 gigabases of sequencing data and around 88 million unique TCR sequences made up an early release that covered 640 HLA-typed donors. Here is what the overall study found, with its caveats: A later analysis found that TCR association rates varied across HLA loci, with DRB1 alleles showing the most associated TCRs and HLA-C alleles the fewest. A cluster of highly shared sequence variants was judged likely to represent a technical artifact of the sequencing pipeline. Because counts were too low, roughly 17 rarely observed V segments, including chromosome 9 orphons, were left out of the earlier analysis of a few hundred of the donors. Specific HLA alleles were associated with 15,000 to 20,000 TCR beta sequences at a false discovery rate of 0.05 in a later analysis. A later analysis found that HLA-associated TCR beta chains were more clonally expanded and had lower generation probabilities than equally common non-associated chains. In a later genetic analysis, a missense DCLRE1C variant was associated with V-gene and J-gene trimming of TCR beta chains, and the association was replicated in an independent cohort. Three of the identified cytomegalovirus-associated TCR beta chains were confirmed in vitro to be specific for cytomegalovirus antigens. A further reported finding was that TCR beta sequences accurately predicted the HLA-A and HLA-B alleles for most subjects in the first cohort. According to the authors, the approach could potentially be generalized to other disease states and immunological phenotypes. The study gave a list of about 160 TCR beta chains associated with cytomegalovirus. In a later analysis, most CMV-associated TCR beta chains were found to appear HLA-restricted, with HLA associations seemingly driven largely by CMV exposure. The classifier was reported to diagnose cytomegalovirus status with high specificity and sensitivity in both the original and validation cohorts. Because HLA typing was missing for some donors at each locus, association tests included only the typed subset. A later analysis reported that several top co-occurrence clusters appeared linked to parvovirus B19, influenza, CMV and Epstein-Barr virus. In a later genetic analysis, fewer N-insertions in productive TCRs were reported among donors in an Asian-associated ancestry cluster than the approximately 710-donor mean. This cohort had only TCR beta chains sequenced, and the lack of alpha or paired-chain data limited which features could be detected. In an earlier analysis of about 540 of the donors, most TCR beta V segments were observed in productive rearrangements about 87% or about 30% of the time, broadly matching IMGT annotations. The only immune exposure information available for the cohort was CMV serostatus. Linkage disequilibrium might explain the correlated functional status among segregating V segments, but an unknown experimental factor could not be ruled out. Roughly uniform sequencing depth across donors was assumed in presence/absence analyses, although this assumption may not hold. When HLA alleles, especially DR and DQ, strongly co-occurred, attributing TCR associations to individual alleles was difficult. Because the 87-base-pair reads could not distinguish some IMGT-functional V segments, including TRBV6-2 and TRBV6-3, those segments were excluded. While some public TCRs were present in many individuals, most TCR sequences turned up only very rarely across donors.

Points on this clone: This clone's antigen is unknown. Base qualities are missing; no much larger clone stands one base away.

Libraries were made using the immunoSEQ multiplex PCR assay. The multiplex PCR relied on a mix of 60 forward primers for TCR Vbeta segments and 13 reverse primers for TCR Jbeta segments. Amplification of the CDR3 region of rearranged TCR beta genes was performed with a multiplex PCR assay on genomic DNA. Amplified TCR beta libraries were sequenced as 87-base-pair reads on the Illumina HiSeq System. For the original study's pipeline: A later analysis tallied some 79 million unique TCR beta chains across the 650 to 750 repertoires, and about 12 million of those chains were shared by two or more donors. Raw reads were error-corrected and collapsed into unique sequences by a nearest-neighbor algorithm in which closely related sequences were merged to remove PCR and sequencing errors. CDR3 sequences were aligned to IMGT reference sequences to assign V, D and J gene segments. Each retained sequence needed at least a six-nucleotide match to both a V gene segment and a J gene segment. A rearrangement was called productive if the CDR3 had no stop codons and remained in frame with V and J, and every other rearrangement was called non-productive. Following IMGT convention, CDR3 was defined as the stretch from the second conserved V-encoded cysteine to the conserved J-encoded phenylalanine. The earlier analysis of about 610 of the donors excluded sequences that lacked an unambiguous match to a single V gene segment. An earlier analysis of a few hundred of the donors classified V segments as functional when productive rearrangements were above 56.7% and as segregating when the standard deviation between donors was above 5%. A statistical classification framework was built to diagnose cytomegalovirus status from the catalog of TCR beta chain sequences. A later analysis assigned V and J genes by comparing TCR nucleotide sequences with IMGT/GENE-DB human TR gene sequences. Using the TCRdist pipeline, a later analysis assigned CDR3 sequences along with most-parsimonious VDJ recombination scenarios. In a later analysis, every TCR beta chain was defined by the combination of its CDR3 amino acid sequence and its V-gene family, and reads without a unique V-gene family were dropped. In a later analysis, around 650 highly shared, low-generation-probability nucleotide sequences were removed to address suspected cross-contamination and a sequencing artifact. In a later analysis, a clonal expansion index for each public chain was calculated from normalized within-repertoire ranks of inferred template counts. In a later analysis, generation probabilities were computed using a VDJ recombination model fitted to out-of-frame rearrangements, and the results were checked against IGoR. A later analysis scored TCR-TCR, TCR-HLA and TCR-CMV co-occurrence with hypergeometric tests, applying a repertoire-size bias correction to TCR pairs. To estimate false discovery rates, a later analysis permuted the HLA or CMV assignments 20 times. A later analysis grouped co-occurring TCRs with DBSCAN, adding TCRdist sequence similarity when clustering within HLA-allele-positive subsets. Repertoires with fewer than 30,000 or more than 120,000 public chains were left out of co-occurrence clustering, as were a few repertoires with anomalous nucleotide sharing. Sourced from immuneACCESS, this table was stored by TCRdb with only in-frame sequences that have V and J called. A share of the clones is absent; for the studies checked, an unresolved V gene accounts for under half, and the remainder has no known explanation. The V and J calls and clone size were taken over from that table, and D and trimming were inferred from the DNA. The sample table holds about 76,000 clones, of which just over 70% were seen once. Together, the top ten hold over 4.5% of the sample.

From cysteine to phenylalanine, the CDR3 is 12 amino acids long. Only the CDR3 part of the read is kept: 36 bases, read in frame from the first base. V is pared back by 7 bases and J by 9 bases, with 14 bases lying between the germline termini. The germline V gene gives CDR1 as SGHRS and CDR2 as YFSETQ. The cohort comprised several hundred healthy bone marrow donors. All cohort members were sampled while nominally healthy, although unrecorded immune exposures were likely present. The donor was CMV seropositive and belonged to the group of more than 250 seropositive cohort members. Each donor provided a peripheral blood sample, and peripheral blood mononuclear cells were used for TCR beta sequencing. Genomic DNA extraction from the blood cell samples was performed with the Qiagen DNeasy Blood Extraction Kit.

In this chain, TRBV5-1 is recombined with TRBJ2-1; the best D guess is TRBD2, with 5 bases matching. The TCR comes from a man in his 60s in good health and CMV-seropositive. Specimen: PBMCs. The DNA sequence reads TGCGCCAGCTCCCCCTTTGGGAGTGAGCAGTTCTTC. It specifies CASSPFGSEQFF.